This passage covers 21 T cell receptor beta chains from one sample sequenced in a study of T cell responses to AZD1222 COVID-19 vaccine. TCRdb keeps only in-frame clones here, not all; method: immunoSEQ multiplex PCR. In the table there are about 120,000 clones, about 87% of which are singletons. Sequencing was performed on peripheral blood, taken on day 0 of AZD1222 vaccination. These receptors all come from an adult in good health.

In DNA, the CDR3 is TGTGCCAGCAGTTACTCAGGCGGGTCAGAGACCCAGTACTTC. Translating it yields CASSYSGGSETQYF. The chain uses TRBV6-2 or TRBV6-3 and TRBJ2-5; TRBD2 is a possible D gene (5 bases). Trimming removed 0 bases at V and 4 bases at J, with 9 bases between. This CDR3 comprises 14 residues. Per the germline V gene, CDR1 is MNHEY and CDR2 is SVGEGT.

Written as DNA, the CDR3 is TGTGCCAGCTCACGAATCAGGACAGGGATCACCGGGGAGCTGTTTTTT. Amino acid sequence: CASSRIRTGITGELFF. The chain links TRBV18 to TRBJ2-2; 8 bases are a match to TRBD1. Germline V gene data show CDR1 as KGHSH and CDR2 as LQKENI. The CDR3 has 16 residues. The V segment lost 4 bases and the J segment 4 bases; nucleotides outside the gene matches: 8.

The chain is built from TRBV7-3 and TRBJ1-5, with 7 bases aligning to TRBD1. From germline, CDR1 is SGHTA and CDR2 FQGTGA. The CDR3 sequence is 18 residues long. J lost 4 bases, V lost 3 bases, and 15 bases had no gene match. The DNA of the CDR3 is TGTGCCAGCAGCTTCGACAGGGAGAACTCTTTTTGGAATCAGCCCCAGCATTTT. It translates to CASSFDRENSFWNQPQHF.

J is TRBJ1-1 and V is TRBV2; D gene uncertain. V lost 5 bases to trimming and J lost 4 bases, with 11 bases between them. This CDR3 has 13 amino acids. Germline V gives CDR1 SNHLY, CDR2 FYNNEI. CDR3 nucleotides: TGTGCCAGCAGTCAGACCCCGCGCACTGAAGCTTTCTTT. Its protein is CASSQTPRTEAFF.

The rearrangement links TRBV9 to TRBJ1-6, with unresolved D. Per the germline V gene, CDR1 is SGDLS and CDR2 is YYNGEE. The CDR3 contains 15 residues. Trimming shortened V by 0 bases and J by 8 bases, and 12 bases separated the two germline ends. The CDR3 loop is CASSVAGSEDSPLHF. The CDR3 coding sequence is TGTGCCAGCAGCGTAGCGGGATCTGAGGATTCACCCCTCCACTTT. The whole variable domain, filled in from reference TRBV9 and TRBJ1-6, reads DSGVTQTPKHLITATGQRVTLRCSPRSGDLSVYWYQQSLDQGLQFLIQYYNGEERAKGNILERFSAQQFPDLHSELNLSSLELGDSALYFCASSVAGSEDSPLHFGNGTRLTVT.

The rearrangement joins TRBV28 to TRBJ2-7; TRBD1 might be the D (5 bases). V gave up 6 bases and J gave up 3 bases, with 9 bases separating them. The CDR3 runs to 12 residues. CDR1 and CDR2 from the germline V gene are MDHEN and SYDVKM. CDR3 amino acids: CASSRDSYEQYF. For the CDR3, the DNA is TGTGCCAGCAGCCGTGACAGCTACGAGCAGTACTTC.

The V call is TRBV5-6, the J call TRBJ2-7; possible D gene TRBD2, 6 bases. Looked up from germline, CDR1 is SGHDT and CDR2 is YYEEEE. V lost 4 bases and J 4 bases, leaving 18 bases between the germline ends. This CDR3 has 15 amino acids. The CDR3 protein is CASSQGGDTGYEQYF. The CDR3 DNA sequence: TGTGCCAGCAGCCAAGGAGGGGATACGGGATACGAGCAGTACTTC. The full variable domain, with the rest looked up from reference TRBV5-6 and TRBJ2-7, is DAGVTQSPTHLIKTRGQQVTLRCSPKSGHDTVSWYQQALGQGPQFIFQYYEEEERQRGNFPDRFSGHQFPNYSSELNVNALLLGDSALYLCASSQGGDTGYEQYFGPGTRLTVT.

The genes are TRBV6-6 and TRBJ2-7, with unresolved D. Trimming left V 4 bases short and J 3 bases short, with 13 bases between. This CDR3 region has 14 residues. Per the germline V gene, CDR1 is MNHNY and CDR2 is SVGAGI (reference sequence). CDR3: CASSSPEELYEQYF. The DNA for the CDR3 is TGTGCCAGCAGTTCCCCAGAAGAGCTCTACGAGCAGTACTTC.

The rearrangement links TRBV3-1 (or the pseudogene TRBV3-2) to TRBJ2-3, with TRBD2 matching over 16 bases. V lost 4 bases and J lost 6; bases outside the gene matches: 7. The germline CDR1 and CDR2 sequences are LGHDT and YNNKEL (reference sequence). This CDR3 region has 17 residues. The CDR3 DNA is TGTGCCAGCAGCCTGCCGGGACTAGCGGGGGGGCTTGATACGCAGTATTTT. Protein product: CASSLPGLAGGLDTQYF.

The CDR3 nucleotides read TGTGCCAGCAGTGAAAGGACAGGAGAGCAGTACTTC. The encoded protein is CASSERTGEQYF. The chain employs TRBV2 and TRBJ2-7; 7 bases are a match to TRBD1. Germline V lookup: CDR1 SNHLY, CDR2 FYNNEI. V was clipped by 2 bases and J by 7 bases; unmatched bases: 2. The CDR3 runs to 12 residues.

This clone was recorded once. This chain connects TRBV4-3 to TRBJ2-5; 11 bases are shared with TRBD1. V lost 0 bases to trimming and J lost 4 bases; unmatched junction nucleotides: 4. Germline V gene data show CDR1 as LGHNA and CDR2 as YSLEER. This CDR3 has 16 residues. The CDR3 spells CASSQELGTGGETQYF. DNA for the CDR3: TGCGCCAGCAGCCAAGAGTTGGGGACAGGGGGAGAGACCCAGTACTTC.

This clone was observed a single time. This chain joins TRBV7-6 and TRBJ1-1, with D maybe TRBD1 (6 bases). Per germline, CDR1 SGHVS and CDR2 FNYEAQ. The V gene lost 4 bases and the J gene lost 4 bases, with 13 bases spanning the gap. The CDR3 is 14 residues long. The CDR3 bases are TGTGCCAGCAGCTCACAGGGATCGGGCACTGAAGCTTTCTTT. This encodes CASSSQGSGTEAFF.

The chain has TRBV28 and TRBJ2-7, with D possibly TRBD1 on 6 matching bases. The CDR3 extends over 15 amino acids. CDR1 MDHEN and CDR2 SYDVKM come from the germline V gene. The V end was cut by 5 bases, the J end by 4 bases, with 18 bases between. The CDR3 region has the DNA TGTGCCAGCAGTCTTAGCCTGGGGGCTACATACGAGCAGTACTTC. This codes for CASSLSLGATYEQYF.

The chain carries TRBV20-1 and TRBJ1-1, with D possibly matching TRBD1 (6 bases). The CDR3 loop spans 11 amino acids. Germline V gene lookup returns CDR1 DFQATT and CDR2 SNEGSKA (reference sequence). With 5 bases removed from V and 10 bases from J, the gap between germline ends came to 14 bases. CDR3 nucleotides: TGCAGTGCTGGGGACACTGACGGAGCTTTCTTT. It encodes CSAGDTDGAFF.

V and J are TRBV7-3 and TRBJ2-7; 10 nucleotides match TRBD1. The CDR3 is 13 amino acids. Germline lookup yields CDR1 SGHTA and CDR2 FQGTGA. The ends lost 5 bases at V and 5 bases at J; junction bases unmatched: 3. The CDR3 region has the DNA TGTGCCAGCAGCATCGGGACAGGGGACGAGCAGTACTTC. This gives the protein CASSIGTGDEQYF.

V gene TRBV5-1 combines with J gene TRBJ1-4, with 7 bases aligning to TRBD1. Germline CDR1 and CDR2: SGHRS and YFSETQ. Germline trimming cut 7 bases from V and 8 bases from J; bases unmatched to any gene: 8. The CDR3 spans 13 residues. DNA of the CDR3: TGCGCCAGCTACAGACAGGGAGGGGAAAAACTGTTTTTT. It is translated as CASYRQGGEKLFF. Full variable domain (missing parts from reference TRBV5-1 and TRBJ1-4): KAGVTQTPRYLIKTRGQQVTLSCSPISGHRSVSWYQQTPGQGLQFLFEYFSETQRNKGNFPGRFSGRQFSNSRSEMNVSTLELGDSALYLCASYRQGGEKLFFGSGTQLSVL.

The J gene is TRBJ2-6, the V gene TRBV24-1; weak D call: TRBD1 (6 bases). Germline V gene data show CDR1 as KGHDR and CDR2 as SFDVKD. CDR3 length: 15 residues. V was trimmed by 5 bases and J by 4 bases, leaving 11 bases between them. This CDR3 is CATSGTGTGANVLTF. Here the CDR3 DNA reads TGTGCCACCAGTGGAACAGGGACCGGGGCCAACGTCCTGACTTTC.

V and J are TRBV5-1 and TRBJ2-5; 10 bases fit TRBD1. This CDR3 spans 15 amino acids. J gave up 4 bases and V 0 bases, and 3 bases lay outside the gene matches. CDR1 and CDR2 from the germline V gene are SGHRS and YFSETQ. The DNA of the CDR3 is TGCGCCAGCAGCTTGGCTGGGACAGGGGCAGAGACCCAGTACTTC. It specifies CASSLAGTGAETQYF. Using reference TRBV5-1 and TRBJ2-5 for the parts outside the CDR3, the full variable domain is KAGVTQTPRYLIKTRGQQVTLSCSPISGHRSVSWYQQTPGQGLQFLFEYFSETQRNKGNFPGRFSGRQFSNSRSEMNVSTLELGDSALYLCASSLAGTGAETQYFGPGTRLLVL.

J is TRBJ1-2 and V is TRBV3-1 (or the pseudogene TRBV3-2), with D unclear. V lost 2 bases to trimming and J lost 8 bases, with 15 bases between them. Germline CDR1 LGHDT, CDR2 YNNKEL (reference sequence). The CDR3 spans 14 residues. The CDR3 sequence: CASSQSGIDGGYTF. The CDR3, as DNA: TGTGCCAGCAGCCAAAGTGGAATTGATGGAGGCTACACCTTC.

The V call is TRBV5-1, the J call TRBJ2-3, with TRBD1 matching over 7 bases. V lost 0 bases and J lost 5; bases outside the gene matches: 9. Germline lookup yields CDR1 SGHRS and CDR2 YFSETQ. The CDR3 contains 16 residues. The CDR3 here is CASSLGPGGRGDTQYF. As DNA, the CDR3 is TGCGCCAGCAGCTTGGGGCCAGGGGGAAGAGGAGATACGCAGTATTTT.

The gene calls are TRBV6-1 and TRBJ1-1, with D maybe TRBD1 (5 bases). V shed 2 bases and J shed 3 bases, with 13 bases lying between them. The CDR3 contains 15 residues. Per germline, CDR1 MNHNS and CDR2 SASEGT. The CDR3 loop reads CASSELAGRDTEAFF. CDR3 DNA: TGTGCCAGCAGTGAACTGGCAGGGAGGGACACTGAAGCTTTCTTT.